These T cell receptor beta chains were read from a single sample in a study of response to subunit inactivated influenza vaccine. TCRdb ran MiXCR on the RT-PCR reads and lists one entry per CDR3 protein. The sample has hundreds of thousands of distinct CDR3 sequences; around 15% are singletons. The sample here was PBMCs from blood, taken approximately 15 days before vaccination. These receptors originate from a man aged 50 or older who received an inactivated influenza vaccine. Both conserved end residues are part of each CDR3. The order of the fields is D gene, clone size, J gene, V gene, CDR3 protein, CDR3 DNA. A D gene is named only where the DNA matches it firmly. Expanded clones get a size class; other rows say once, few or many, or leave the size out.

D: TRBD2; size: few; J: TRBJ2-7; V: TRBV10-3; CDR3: CAISEPPGLGRSYEQYF; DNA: TGTGCCATCAGTGAGCCGCCGGGACTAGGTCGCTCCTACGAGCAGTACTTC
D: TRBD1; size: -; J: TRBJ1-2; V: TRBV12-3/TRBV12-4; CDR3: CASSSPGTGNGYTF; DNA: TGTGCCAGCAGCTCCCCCGGGACAGGGAATGGCTACACCTTC
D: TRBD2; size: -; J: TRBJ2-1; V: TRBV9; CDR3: CASSVQGVTSGRGEQFF; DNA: TGTGCCAGCAGCGTACAAGGGGTGACTAGCGGGAGAGGTGAGCAGTTCTTC
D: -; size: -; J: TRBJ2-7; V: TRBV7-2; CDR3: CASSFRDWETYEQYF; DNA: TGTGCCAGCAGCTTCCGGGACTGGGAGACCTACGAGCAGTACTTC
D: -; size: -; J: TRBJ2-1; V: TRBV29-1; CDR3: CSADDNEQFF; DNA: TGCAGCGCAGACGACAATGAGCAGTTCTTC
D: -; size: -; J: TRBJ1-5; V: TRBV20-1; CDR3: CSAHRGRNQPQHF; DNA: TGCAGTGCCCACCGGGGGCGCAATCAGCCCCAGCATTTT
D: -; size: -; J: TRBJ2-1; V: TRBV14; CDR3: CASSLGLFDEQFF; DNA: TGTGCCAGCAGCCTGGGGCTTTTCGATGAGCAGTTCTTC
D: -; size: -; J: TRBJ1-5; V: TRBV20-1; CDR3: CSAPLEGSYSNQPQHF; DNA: TGCAGTGCCCCACTTGAGGGGTCCTATAGCAATCAGCCCCAGCATTTT
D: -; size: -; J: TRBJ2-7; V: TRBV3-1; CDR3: CARNQVRDVRYF; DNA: TGTGCCAGAAATCAAGTACGGGACGTAAGGTACTTC
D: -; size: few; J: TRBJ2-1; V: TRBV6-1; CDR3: CASSVRIERNEQFF; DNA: TGTGCCAGCAGTGTGCGCATAGAACGCAATGAGCAGTTCTTC
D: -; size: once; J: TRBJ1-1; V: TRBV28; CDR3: CAISSSGGVPNTEAFF; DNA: TGTGCCATCAGTTCAAGCGGGGGTGTCCCGAACACTGAAGCTTTCTTT
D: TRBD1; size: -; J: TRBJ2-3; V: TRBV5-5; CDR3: CASSFNIWDRAADTQYF; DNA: TGTGCCAGCAGCTTCAACATTTGGGACAGGGCAGCAGATACGCAGTATTTT
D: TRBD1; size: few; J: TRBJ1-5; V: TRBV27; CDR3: CASSTGGPGQPQHF; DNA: TGTGCCAGCAGCACAGGGGGACCCGGGCAGCCCCAGCATTTT
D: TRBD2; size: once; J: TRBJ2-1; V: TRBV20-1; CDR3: CNPSGSSYNEQFF; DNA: TGCAACCCAAGCGGGAGCTCCTACAATGAGCAGTTCTTC
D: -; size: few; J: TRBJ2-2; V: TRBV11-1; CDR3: CASSLVGKAARGITNTGELFF; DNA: TGTGCCAGCAGCTTGGTGGGGAAGGCGGCACGCGGTATCACGAACACCGGGGAGCTGTTTTTT
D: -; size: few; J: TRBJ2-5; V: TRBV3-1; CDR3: CASSHRGEETQYF; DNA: TGTGCCAGCAGCCACCGCGGGGAAGAGACCCAGTACTTC
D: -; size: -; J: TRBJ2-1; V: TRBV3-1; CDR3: CASSQDRSPQVLEQFF; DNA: TGTGCCAGCAGCCAAGATCGGAGCCCCCAAGTCCTTGAGCAGTTCTTC
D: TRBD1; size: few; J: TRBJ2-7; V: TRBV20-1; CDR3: CSASPGTVSYEQYF; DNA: TGCAGTGCTAGCCCCGGGACAGTCTCCTACGAGCAGTACTTC
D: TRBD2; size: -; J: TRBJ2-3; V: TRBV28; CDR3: CASSLPLQAGGITDTQYF; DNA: TGTGCCAGCAGTTTGCCCTTACAAGCGGGGGGGATCACAGATACGCAGTATTTT
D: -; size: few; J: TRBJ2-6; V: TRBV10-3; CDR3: CAISDWGSGANVLTF; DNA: TGTGCCATCAGTGATTGGGGGTCTGGGGCCAACGTCCTGACTTTC
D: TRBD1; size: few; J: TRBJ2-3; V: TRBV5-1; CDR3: CASSKQGVPDTQYF; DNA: TGCGCCAGCAGCAAACAGGGGGTCCCAGATACGCAGTATTTT
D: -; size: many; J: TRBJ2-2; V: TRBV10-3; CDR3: CAISERAGLNTGELFF; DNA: TGTGCCATCAGTGAGAGGGCCGGACTCAACACCGGGGAGCTGTTTTTT
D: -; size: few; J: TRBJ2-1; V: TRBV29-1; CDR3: CSVYTGTRGYNEQFF; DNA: TGCAGCGTTTACACCGGGACGCGGGGCTACAATGAGCAGTTCTTC
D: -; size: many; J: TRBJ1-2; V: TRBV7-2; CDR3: CASSLESGGYTF; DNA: TGTGCCAGCAGCTTAGAGTCGGGTGGCTACACCTTC
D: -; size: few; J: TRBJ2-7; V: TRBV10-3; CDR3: CAISEGPGKSSYEQYF; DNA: TGTGCCATCAGTGAGGGGCCGGGAAAGAGCTCCTACGAGCAGTACTTC
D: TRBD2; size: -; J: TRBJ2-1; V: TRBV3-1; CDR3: CASSQDGVAGEFEQFF; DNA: TGTGCCAGCAGCCAAGATGGGGTAGCGGGAGAGTTTGAGCAGTTCTTC
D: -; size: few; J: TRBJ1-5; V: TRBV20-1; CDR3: CSASILIEGQWSNQPQHF; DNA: TGCAGTGCTAGTATCTTGATAGAGGGACAATGGAGCAATCAGCCCCAGCATTTT
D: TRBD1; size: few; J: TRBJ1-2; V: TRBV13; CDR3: CASSGRGRDFNGYTF; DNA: TGTGCCAGCAGCGGCAGGGGGAGGGATTTCAATGGCTACACCTTC
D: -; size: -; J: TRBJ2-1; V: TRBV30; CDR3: CAWSPKYEQFF; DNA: TGTGCCTGGAGTCCCAAATATGAGCAGTTCTTC
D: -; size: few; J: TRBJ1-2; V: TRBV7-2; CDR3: CASSPGRGFYGYTF; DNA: TGTGCCAGCAGCCCGGGTCGGGGTTTCTATGGCTACACCTTC
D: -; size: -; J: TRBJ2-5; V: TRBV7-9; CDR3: CASSLDMAGPQETQYF; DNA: TGTGCCAGCAGCTTAGATATGGCAGGGCCACAAGAGACCCAGTACTTC
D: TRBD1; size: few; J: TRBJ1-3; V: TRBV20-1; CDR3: CSARQGLGNTIYF; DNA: TGCAGTGCTCGACAGGGTTTAGGAAACACCATATATTTT
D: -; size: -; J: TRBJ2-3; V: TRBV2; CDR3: CASCVDRQYTDTQYF; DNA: TGTGCCAGCTGTGTAGACCGACAGTACACAGATACGCAGTATTTT
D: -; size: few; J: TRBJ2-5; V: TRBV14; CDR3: CASSQVWTTQETQYF; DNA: TGTGCCAGCAGCCAAGTTTGGACCACACAAGAGACCCAGTACTTC
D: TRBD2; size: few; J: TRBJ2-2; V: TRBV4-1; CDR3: CASNPSGGASGELFF; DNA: TGCGCCAGCAATCCAAGCGGGGGGGCATCCGGGGAGCTGTTTTTT
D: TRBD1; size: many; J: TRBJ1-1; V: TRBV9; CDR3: CASSADRGPGTEAFF; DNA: TGTGCCAGCAGCGCAGACAGGGGGCCGGGCACTGAAGCTTTCTTT
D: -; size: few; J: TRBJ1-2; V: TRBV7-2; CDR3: CASSPGQRANYGYTF; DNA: TGTGCCAGCAGCCCAGGACAGAGAGCTAACTATGGCTACACCTTC
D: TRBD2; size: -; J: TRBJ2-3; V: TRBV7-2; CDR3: CASRGLLAGSDTQYF; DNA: TGTGCCAGCAGAGGTCTACTAGCGGGATCTGATACGCAGTATTTT
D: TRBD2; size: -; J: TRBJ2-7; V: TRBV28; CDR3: CASSTSPSGSVYEQYF; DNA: TGTGCCAGCAGCACCTCGCCTAGCGGGAGTGTGTACGAGCAGTACTTC
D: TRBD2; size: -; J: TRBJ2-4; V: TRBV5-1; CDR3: CASSLVGSGGALDIQYF; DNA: TGCGCCAGCAGCTTGGTGGGTAGCGGGGGGGCCTTGGACATTCAGTACTTC
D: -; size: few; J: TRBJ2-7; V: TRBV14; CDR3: CASSHHSGPDSYEQYF; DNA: TGTGCCAGCAGCCACCACTCGGGACCAGACTCCTACGAGCAGTACTTC
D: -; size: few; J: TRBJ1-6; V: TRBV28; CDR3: CASSIQGGPLHF; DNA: TGTGCCAGCAGCATACAGGGCGGGCCCCTCCACTTT
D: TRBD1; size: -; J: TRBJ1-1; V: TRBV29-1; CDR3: CSVGYRGDTEAFF; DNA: TGCAGCGTTGGTTACAGGGGCGACACTGAAGCTTTCTTT
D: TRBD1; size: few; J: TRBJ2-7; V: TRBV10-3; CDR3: CAISESTGTEDEQYF; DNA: TGTGCCATCAGTGAGTCGACAGGGACAGAGGATGAGCAGTACTTC
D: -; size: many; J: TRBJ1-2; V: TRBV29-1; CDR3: CSVGRTDGGTNYGYTF; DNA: TGCAGCGTTGGGAGGACAGACGGGGGTACTAACTATGGCTACACCTTC
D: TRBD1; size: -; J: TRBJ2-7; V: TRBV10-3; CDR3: CAIKDRETNEQYF; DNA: TGTGCCATCAAGGACAGGGAAACCAACGAGCAGTACTTC
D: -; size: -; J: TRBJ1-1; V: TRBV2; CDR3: CASSPEVTEAFF; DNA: TGTGCCAGCAGTCCCGAGGTCACTGAAGCTTTCTTT
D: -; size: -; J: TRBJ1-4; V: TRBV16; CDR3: CASSPYRASSSNEKLFF; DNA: TGTGCCAGCAGCCCATACAGGGCCAGCTCCTCTAATGAAAAACTGTTTTTT
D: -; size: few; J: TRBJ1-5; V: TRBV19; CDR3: CASTITRVGQPQHF; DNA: TGTGCCAGTACCATAACCCGGGTGGGTCAGCCCCAGCATTTT
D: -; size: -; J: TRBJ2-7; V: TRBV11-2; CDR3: CASTPGGTHEQYF; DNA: TGTGCCAGCACCCCCGGCGGGACCCACGAGCAGTACTTC